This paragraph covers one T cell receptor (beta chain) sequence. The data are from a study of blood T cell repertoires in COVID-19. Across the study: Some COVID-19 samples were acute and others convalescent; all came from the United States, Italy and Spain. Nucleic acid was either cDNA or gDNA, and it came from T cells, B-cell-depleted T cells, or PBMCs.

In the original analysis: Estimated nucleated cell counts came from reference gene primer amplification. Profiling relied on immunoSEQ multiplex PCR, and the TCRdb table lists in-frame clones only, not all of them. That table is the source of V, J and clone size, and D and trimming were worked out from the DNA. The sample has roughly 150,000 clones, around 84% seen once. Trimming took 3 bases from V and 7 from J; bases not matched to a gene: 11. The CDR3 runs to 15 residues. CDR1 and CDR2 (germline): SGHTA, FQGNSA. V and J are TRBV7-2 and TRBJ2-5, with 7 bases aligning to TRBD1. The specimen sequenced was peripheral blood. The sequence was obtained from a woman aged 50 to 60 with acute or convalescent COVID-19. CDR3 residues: CASSFLDRTIWTQYF. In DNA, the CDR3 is TGTGCCAGCAGCTTTCTGGACAGGACCATCTGGACCCAGTACTTC.